Listed below are T cell receptor beta chains from one sample, sequenced in a study of cytomegalovirus exposure and HLA in healthy donors. Profiling relied on immunoSEQ multiplex PCR, and the TCRdb table lists in-frame clones only, not all of them. The sample lists some 130,000 clones, approximately 84% occurring once. Material: PBMCs. The source is a woman aged 18 to 35 in good health and CMV-seronegative. Each CDR3 is given with its conserved first and last residue. The D gene is left open where the match is weak. Only part of the rows carry a size: once, few, many, or a class if the clone is expanded.

V gene	CDR3 length	J gene	clone size	D gene	CDR3 DNA	CDR3 protein
TRBV29-1	14	TRBJ1-1	-	-	TGCAGCGCCGGCGGAGGGGAAGGGAACACTGAAGCTTTCTTT	CSAGGGEGNTEAFF
TRBV30	16	TRBJ1-1	-	TRBD1	TGTGCCTGGAGTGCCGGGACAGGGATAAAGAACACTGAAGCTTTCTTT	CAWSAGTGIKNTEAFF
TRBV6-5	15	TRBJ1-2	-	-	TGTGCCAGCAGTCCTTTGACAGGATCCCATGTTGGCTACACCTTC	CASSPLTGSHVGYTF
TRBV30	16	TRBJ1-5	once	-	TGTGCCTGGAGAGGTCAGGGCGGAAGAAATTATCAGCCCCAGCATTTT	CAWRGQGGRNYQPQHF
TRBV21-1	16	TRBJ2-7	-	-	TGTGCCAGCAGCAAAAAGTGGGAGCGGGAGGACTACGAGCAGTACTTC	CASSKKWEREDYEQYF
TRBV27	13	TRBJ1-1	few	-	TGTGCCAGCAGTTTATGGATAGGAGGGGAAGCTTTCTTT	CASSLWIGGEAFF
TRBV7-2	16	TRBJ2-3	-	-	TGTGCCAGCAGCTTAGAACCGGCGGGAACGGGGGATACGCAGTATTTT	CASSLEPAGTGDTQYF
TRBV27	14	TRBJ2-7	-	TRBD2	TGTGCCAGCAGTGACGGGACTAGCGGTTACGAGCAGTACTTC	CASSDGTSGYEQYF
TRBV27	14	TRBJ2-1	-	-	TGTGCCAGCAGTCCATTAGCGGATAAAAATGAGCAGTTCTTC	CASSPLADKNEQFF
TRBV30	16	TRBJ2-7	once	TRBD1	TGTGCCTGGAGTGGAAATAGGGACAGGTACTCCTACGAGCAGTACTTC	CAWSGNRDRYSYEQYF
TRBV2	13	TRBJ1-1	-	-	TGTGCCAGCATTACTCAGGGTAAGGCTGAAGCTTTCTTT	CASITQGKAEAFF
TRBV6-5	15	TRBJ2-1	-	TRBD2	TGTGCCAGCAGTGACTCTAGCGGTATTTACAATGAGCAGTTCTTC	CASSDSSGIYNEQFF
TRBV4-2	15	TRBJ1-1	-	-	TGTGCCAGCAGCCAAGACCCCCAAGGAGACACTGAAGCTTTCTTT	CASSQDPQGDTEAFF
TRBV5-1	17	TRBJ2-7	-	-	TGCGCCAGCAGCTTGGAAGGTGGGGGGGCCAGATCGGGCGAGCAGTACTTC	CASSLEGGGARSGEQYF
TRBV6-1	15	TRBJ1-5	-	-	TGTGCCAGCAGTGAATATCCAACGGTAAATCAGCCCCAGCATTTT	CASSEYPTVNQPQHF
TRBV2	15	TRBJ2-5	-	TRBD2	TGTGCCAGCAGCTCGACTAGCGGATACCAAGAGACCCAGTACTTC	CASSSTSGYQETQYF
TRBV9	15	TRBJ2-5	-	TRBD2	TGTGCCAGCACATCCGGGGGGGGAGGGCGAGAGACCCAGTACTTC	CASTSGGGGRETQYF
TRBV4-1	15	TRBJ1-5	-	-	TGCGCCAGCAGCCAAGATAGACAGCCAAATCAGCCCCAGCATTTT	CASSQDRQPNQPQHF
TRBV5-6	16	TRBJ2-3	-	-	TGTGCCAGCAGCTTGGTTCCAGGGATTGTGACAGATACGCAGTATTTT	CASSLVPGIVTDTQYF
TRBV5-1	14	TRBJ2-3	-	-	TGCGCCAGCAGCTTCCGCCAGTACACAGATACGCAGTATTTT	CASSFRQYTDTQYF
TRBV5-1	16	TRBJ2-2	-	-	TGCGCCAGCAGCTTCGGGGGGCTCTCGAACACCGGGGAGCTGTTTTTT	CASSFGGLSNTGELFF
TRBV6-5	15	TRBJ2-7	few	TRBD2	TGTGCCAGCAGTTATGGACTAGAGGCTGAGCACGAGCAGTACTTC	CASSYGLEAEHEQYF
TRBV5-1	13	TRBJ2-7	-	TRBD1	TGCGCCAGCAGCCTCACAGGGGAAGGCGAGCAGTACTTC	CASSLTGEGEQYF
TRBV6-1	13	TRBJ1-5	-	TRBD1	TGTGCCAGCAGGAAGACAGGGGATCAGCCCCAGCATTTT	CASRKTGDQPQHF
TRBV4-1	13	TRBJ2-7	few	TRBD2	TGCGCCAGCAGCCAAGGCGGGGGGGGCGAGCAGTACTTC	CASSQGGGGEQYF
TRBV10-3	12	TRBJ2-2	-	-	TGTGCCATCAGTCGGAGAGCTGGGGAGCTGTTTTTT	CAISRRAGELFF
TRBV4-1	14	TRBJ1-2	-	-	TGCGCCAGCAGCCAGCTCCTGGCCCGGGATGGCTACACCTTC	CASSQLLARDGYTF
TRBV9	14	TRBJ1-2	-	TRBD1	TGTGCCAGCAGCGTAGTTAGGACAGGAGTCGGCTACACCTTC	CASSVVRTGVGYTF
TRBV19	13	TRBJ2-2	-	-	TGTGCCAGTAGTTCTAGGGAGTCCGGGGAGCTGTTTTTT	CASSSRESGELFF
TRBV14	15	TRBJ1-2	-	TRBD1	TGTGCCAGCGGCCAAGTAGCAGGGGGCAACTATGGCTACACCTTC	CASGQVAGGNYGYTF
TRBV10-3	16	TRBJ1-2	-	-	TGTGCCATCAGTGGGGACGGTAAATTGGGGGCGAGTGGCTACACCTTC	CAISGDGKLGASGYTF
TRBV11-2	17	TRBJ2-6	-	-	TGTGCCAGCAGCTTAAGGTGGGCCTTAGGTGGGGCCAACGTCCTGACTTTC	CASSLRWALGGANVLTF
TRBV19	12	TRBJ1-5	few	-	TGTGCCAGTAGTATATCGGTTCAGCCCCAGCATTTT	CASSISVQPQHF
TRBV7-9	14	TRBJ1-2	-	TRBD1	TGTGCCAGCAGCTCAAGGACAGGGGGCCGTGGCTACACCTTC	CASSSRTGGRGYTF
TRBV6-1	16	TRBJ1-2	-	-	TGTGCCAGCAGTGAAGAACGAGACTCCTACTTCTATGGCTACACCTTC	CASSEERDSYFYGYTF
TRBV2	15	TRBJ2-7	-	TRBD2	TGTGCCAGCAGAGCCACCGGGACTAGCGGCCACGAGCAGTACTTC	CASRATGTSGHEQYF
TRBV6-1	14	TRBJ1-1	-	TRBD1	TGTGCCAGCAAGCCCGGACAGGGGAACACTGAAGCTTTCTTT	CASKPGQGNTEAFF
TRBV5-6	14	TRBJ2-7	-	TRBD2	TGTGCCAGCAGCTTGACGACTAGCGGCAACGAGCAGTACTTC	CASSLTTSGNEQYF
TRBV6-5	16	TRBJ2-7	few	TRBD2	TGTGCCAGCAGTTACGACTTGCCGAGCGGGAACATCGAGCAGTACTTC	CASSYDLPSGNIEQYF
TRBV13	15	TRBJ2-3	-	-	TGTGCCAGCAGCTTAGTTGGCGGTAGCACAGATACGCAGTATTTT	CASSLVGGSTDTQYF
TRBV30	13	TRBJ2-5	-	-	TGTGCCTTTTACCAGCGGAACCAAGAGACCCAGTACTTC	CAFYQRNQETQYF